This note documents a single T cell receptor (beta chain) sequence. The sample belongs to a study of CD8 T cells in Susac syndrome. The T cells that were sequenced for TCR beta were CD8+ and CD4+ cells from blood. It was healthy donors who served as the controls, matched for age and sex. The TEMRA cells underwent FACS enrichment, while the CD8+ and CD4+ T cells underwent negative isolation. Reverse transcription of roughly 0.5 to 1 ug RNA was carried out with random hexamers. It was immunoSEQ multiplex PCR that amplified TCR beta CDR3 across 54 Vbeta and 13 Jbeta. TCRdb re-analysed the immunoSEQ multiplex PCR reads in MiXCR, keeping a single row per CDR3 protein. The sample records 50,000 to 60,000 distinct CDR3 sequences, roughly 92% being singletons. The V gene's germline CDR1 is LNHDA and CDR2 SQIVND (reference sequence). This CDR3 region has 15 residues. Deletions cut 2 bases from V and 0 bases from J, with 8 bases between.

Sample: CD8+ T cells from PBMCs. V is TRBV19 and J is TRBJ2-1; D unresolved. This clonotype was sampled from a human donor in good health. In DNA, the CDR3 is TGTGCCAGTAGTATAACCATGAGCTCCTACAATGAGCAGTTCTTC. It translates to CASSITMSSYNEQFF. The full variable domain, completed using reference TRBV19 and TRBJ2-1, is DGGITQSPKYLFRKEGQNVTLSCEQNLNHDAMYWYRQDPGQGLRLIYYSQIVNDFQKGDIAEGYSVSREKKESFPLTVTSAQKNPTAFYLCASSITMSSYNEQFFGPGTRLTVL.